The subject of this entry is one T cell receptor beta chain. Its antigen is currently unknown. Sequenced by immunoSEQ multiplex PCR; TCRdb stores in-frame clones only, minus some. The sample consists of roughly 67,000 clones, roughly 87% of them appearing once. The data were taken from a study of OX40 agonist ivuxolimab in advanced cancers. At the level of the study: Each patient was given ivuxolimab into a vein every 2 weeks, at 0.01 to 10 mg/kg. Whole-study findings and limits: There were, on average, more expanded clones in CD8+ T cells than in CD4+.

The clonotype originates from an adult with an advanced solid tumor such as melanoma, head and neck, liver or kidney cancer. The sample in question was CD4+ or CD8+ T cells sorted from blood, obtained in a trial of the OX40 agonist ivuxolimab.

This CDR3 reads CASLTGTQGNYGYTF. In nucleotides, the CDR3 is TGTGCCAGCCTTACCGGGACCCAAGGGAACTATGGCTACACCTTC. This chain connects TRBV19 to TRBJ1-2; possibly TRBD1 for D (5 bases). V was clipped by 9 bases and J by 2 bases, with 19 bases between them. CDR1 is LNHDA and CDR2 is SQIVND in the germline V gene (reference sequence). This CDR3 is built from 15 residues.